These T cell receptor beta chains were read from a single sample in a study of cytomegalovirus exposure and HLA in healthy donors. Only in-frame clones appear in the TCRdb table, and some are missing; sequencing was by immunoSEQ multiplex PCR. This sample's table has about 77,000 clones. The sample comprised PBMCs. All receptors derive from a middle-aged man in good health and CMV-seropositive. CDR3s include the opening cysteine and the closing phenylalanine or tryptophan. A D gene is named only where the DNA matches it firmly.

CASSPRDRGQPGNTIYF	TGTGCCAGCAGCCCACGGGACCGGGGACAGCCTGGAAACACCATATATTTT	TRBV11-2	TRBJ1-3	TRBD1
CASSTTGGAHGTDTQYF	TGCGCCAGCAGCACCACAGGGGGGGCGCATGGCACAGATACGCAGTATTTT	TRBV5-1	TRBJ2-3	NA
CASSFNSGATDTQYF	TGCGCCAGCAGCTTCAATAGCGGGGCTACAGATACGCAGTATTTT	TRBV5-1	TRBJ2-3	TRBD2
CASTRGVGTGELFF	TGTGCCAGTACGCGGGGAGTAGGCACCGGGGAGCTGTTTTTT	TRBV19	TRBJ2-2	NA
CASSPRASGGPNEQFF	TGTGCCAGCTCACCACGGGCTAGCGGAGGACCGAATGAGCAGTTCTTC	TRBV18	TRBJ2-1	TRBD2
CASNTGGTDTQYF	TGTGCCAGCAACACGGGAGGGACGGATACGCAGTATTTT	TRBV6-1	TRBJ2-3	TRBD2
CASSALALGTDTQYF	TGTGCCAGCAGCGCCTTAGCGTTGGGTACAGATACGCAGTATTTT	TRBV9	TRBJ2-3	NA
CASGRYEQYF	TGTGCCAGCGGCCGTTACGAGCAGTACTTC	TRBV28	TRBJ2-7	NA
CASSLGTGGGGYTF	TGCGCCAGCAGCCTAGGGACAGGGGGCGGTGGCTACACCTTC	TRBV5-1	TRBJ1-2	TRBD1
CASRVTGSLEQYF	TGTGCCAGCAGGGTGACAGGGTCCCTCGAGCAGTACTTC	TRBV6-5	TRBJ2-7	TRBD1
CASSPRGGTNTEAFF	TGTGCCAGCAGCCCAAGGGGGGGAACGAACACTGAAGCTTTCTTT	TRBV5-4	TRBJ1-1	NA
CASRSTDFSNYGYTF	TGTGCCAGCAGAAGTACTGATTTCTCTAACTATGGCTACACCTTC	TRBV2	TRBJ1-2	NA
CASSFFYEQYF	TGCGCCAGCAGCTTCTTCTACGAGCAGTACTTC	TRBV5-1	TRBJ2-7	NA
CASSLRGGAYEQYF	TGTGCCAGCAGCTTACGAGGGGGTGCCTACGAGCAGTACTTC	TRBV7-2	TRBJ2-7	NA
CASSLQVAGELFF	TGTGCCAGCAGCTTACAGGTGGCCGGGGAGCTGTTTTTT	TRBV7-9	TRBJ2-2	NA
CATALGIAGDEQFF	TGTGCCACGGCGCTCGGGATAGCGGGCGATGAGCAGTTCTTC	TRBV15	TRBJ2-1	TRBD2
CASSVGTGPQYEQYF	TGTGCCAGCAGCGTGGGGACAGGACCCCAATACGAGCAGTACTTC	TRBV9	TRBJ2-7	TRBD1
CASSSLLWEEAFF	TGTGCCAGCAGCTCCCTATTATGGGAGGAAGCTTTCTTT	TRBV11-2	TRBJ1-1	NA
CASSDELASDEQYF	TGTGCCAGCAGTGACGAACTAGCATCGGACGAGCAGTACTTC	TRBV25-1	TRBJ2-7	NA
CASSPTSGTGEQYF	TGTGCCAGCAGCCCGACTAGCGGGACGGGCGAGCAGTACTTC	TRBV7-6	TRBJ2-7	TRBD2
CASRGGGGYTF	TGCGCCAGCAGAGGGGGGGGAGGCTACACCTTC	TRBV4-1	TRBJ1-2	NA
CASSSSSGQGMVNEQFF	TGTGCCAGCAGCTCTAGTTCGGGACAGGGGATGGTCAATGAGCAGTTCTTC	TRBV7-8	TRBJ2-1	TRBD1
CASTRTGAGSDTIYF	TGCGCCAGCACCCGGACAGGGGCCGGGTCCGACACCATATATTTT	TRBV28	TRBJ1-3	TRBD1
CASSRGYQETQYF	TGTGCCAGCAGTAGGGGGTACCAAGAGACCCAGTACTTC	TRBV7-2	TRBJ2-5	NA
CASSIYQGADTEAFF	TGTGCCAGCAGCATCTACCAGGGTGCGGACACTGAAGCTTTCTTT	TRBV9	TRBJ1-1	NA
CASSIGEGQGSDTQYF	TGTGCCAGTAGTATAGGTGAGGGACAGGGCTCCGATACGCAGTATTTT	TRBV19	TRBJ2-3	TRBD1